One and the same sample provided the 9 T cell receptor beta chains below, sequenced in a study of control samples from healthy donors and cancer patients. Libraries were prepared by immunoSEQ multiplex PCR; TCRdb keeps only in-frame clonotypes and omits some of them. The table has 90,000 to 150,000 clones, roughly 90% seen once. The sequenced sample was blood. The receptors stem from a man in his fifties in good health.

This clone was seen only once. CDR3 sequence (DNA): TGTGCCACTCGGTACACCGGGGAGCTGTTTTTT. It yields the protein CATRYTGELFF. The chain employs TRBV6-5 and TRBJ2-2, with D unclear. Germline assignment: CDR1 MNHEY and CDR2 SVGAGI. The CDR3 covers 11 residues. The ends were cut back, 10 bases at V and 3 bases at J, with 6 bases in the middle.

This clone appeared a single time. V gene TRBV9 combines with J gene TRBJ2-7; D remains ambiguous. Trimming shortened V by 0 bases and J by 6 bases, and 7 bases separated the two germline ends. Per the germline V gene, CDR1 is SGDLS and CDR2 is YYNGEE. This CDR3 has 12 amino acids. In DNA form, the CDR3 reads TGTGCCAGCAGCGTAGTGGGTGGCGAGCAGTACTTC. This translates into CASSVVGGEQYF.

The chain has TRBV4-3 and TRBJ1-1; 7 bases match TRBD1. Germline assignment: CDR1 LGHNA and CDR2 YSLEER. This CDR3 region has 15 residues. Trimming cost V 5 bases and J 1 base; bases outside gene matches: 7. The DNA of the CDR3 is TGCGCCAGCAGCTCTCAGGGGGGGACGAACACTGAAGCTTTCTTT. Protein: CASSSQGGTNTEAFF.

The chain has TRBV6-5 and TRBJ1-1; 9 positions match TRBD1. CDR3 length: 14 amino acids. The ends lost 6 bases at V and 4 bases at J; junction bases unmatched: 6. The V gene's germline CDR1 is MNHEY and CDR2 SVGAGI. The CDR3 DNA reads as TGTGCCAGCAGATATACAGGGGGCGGCACTGAAGCTTTCTTT. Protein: CASRYTGGGTEAFF.

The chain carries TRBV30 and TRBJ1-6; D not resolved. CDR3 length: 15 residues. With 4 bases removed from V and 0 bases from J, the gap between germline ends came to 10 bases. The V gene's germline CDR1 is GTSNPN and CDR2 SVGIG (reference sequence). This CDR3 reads CAWIEQGSYNSPLHF. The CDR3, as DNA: TGTGCCTGGATAGAACAAGGCTCCTATAATTCACCCCTCCACTTT.

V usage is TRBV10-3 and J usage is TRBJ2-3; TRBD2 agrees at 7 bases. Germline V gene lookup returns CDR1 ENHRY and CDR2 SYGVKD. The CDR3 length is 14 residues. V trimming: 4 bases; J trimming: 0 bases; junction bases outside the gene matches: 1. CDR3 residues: CAISGAGSTDTQYF. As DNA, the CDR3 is TGTGCCATCAGTGGAGCGGGGAGCACAGATACGCAGTATTTT.

The CDR3 reads CASSQGTRAGANVLTF. CDR3 DNA: TGTGCCAGCAGCCAAGGGACTAGAGCTGGGGCCAACGTCCTGACTTTC. The chain has TRBV14 and TRBJ2-6, with 7 bases fitting TRBD2. The ends lost 1 base at V and 2 bases at J; junction bases unmatched: 2. CDR1 SGHDN and CDR2 FVKESK come from the germline V gene. This CDR3 comprises 16 residues.

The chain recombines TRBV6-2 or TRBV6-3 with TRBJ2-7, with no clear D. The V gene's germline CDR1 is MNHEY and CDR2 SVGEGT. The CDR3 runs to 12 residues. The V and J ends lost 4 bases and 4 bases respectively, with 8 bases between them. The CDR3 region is CASSSPSYEQYF. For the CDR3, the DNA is TGTGCCAGCAGTTCGCCCTCATACGAGCAGTACTTC.

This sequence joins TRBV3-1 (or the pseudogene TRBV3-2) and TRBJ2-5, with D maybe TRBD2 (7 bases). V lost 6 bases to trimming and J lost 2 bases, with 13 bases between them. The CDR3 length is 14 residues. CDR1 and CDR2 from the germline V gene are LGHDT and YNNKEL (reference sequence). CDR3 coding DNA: TGTGCCAGCAGTCGGGGGGCCGGGCAAGAGACCCAGTACTTC. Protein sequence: CASSRGAGQETQYF.